These 15 T cell receptor beta chains originate from one sample sequenced in a study of T cell repertoires in cytomegalovirus infection (dated by TCRdb to about 2019). Sequencing took place on an Illumina HiSeq 1500. TCRdb trimmed the raw reads at Q25, called clones with MiXCR and kept productive beta chains. When rows share a CDR3 protein, they turn into one entry using the most common DNA and genes. This sample comprises 310,000 or so distinct CDR3 sequences, roughly a sixth of them detected only once. Clones ranked in the top ten supply around 12% of the sample. The sequenced sample was PBMCs. These receptors all stem from a human donor in good health (CMV status not recorded). Some clones in this sample may be carry-over from other donors' samples.

In this sample, this clonotype turned up a few times. This chain links TRBV2 with TRBJ2-7; D ambiguous. The CDR3 runs to 12 residues. Between the trimmed V and J ends, which lost 7 bases and 7 bases, there was a span of 14 bases. The germline V gene encodes CDR1 SNHLY and CDR2 FYNNEI. CDR3 sequence reads: CASIVFLGEQYF. The CDR3 bases are TGTGCCAGCATCGTCTTTCTGGGGGAGCAGTACTTC.

This clonotype was detected a few times. The chain joins TRBV5-6 to TRBJ2-3; TRBD1 matches at 9 bases. V lost 1 base and J lost 4; bases outside the gene matches: 10. The CDR3 is 17 residues long. Germline V CDR1 and CDR2: SGHDT, YYEEEE. CDR3 coding DNA: TGTGCCAGCAGCTTGTTTATCGGGACAGGGTCGGCAGATACGCAGTATTTT. This codes for CASSLFIGTGSADTQYF.

This clonotype was recorded many times. The CDR3 region has the DNA TGTGCCAGCACCGCCGGGACAGGGTTCACAGATACGCAGTATTTT. Its translation: CASTAGTGFTDTQYF. The J gene is TRBJ2-3, the V gene TRBV12-3 or TRBV12-4, with 9 bases identical to TRBD1. This CDR3 region has 15 residues. After removal of 7 bases from V and 2 bases from J, the junction contained 7 bases not matched to a gene.

The CDR3 bases are TGTGCCAGCAGCCTTCCGCCCCGTGTCGGGGAGCTGTTTTTT. Its protein product is CASSLPPRVGELFF. The chain uses TRBV7-8 and TRBJ2-2, with D unresolved. Per germline, CDR1 SGHVS and CDR2 FQNEAQ. V gave up 5 bases and J gave up 7 bases, with 14 bases separating them. The CDR3 extends over 14 amino acids.

The chain joins TRBV2 to TRBJ2-3; the D call may be TRBD1 or TRBD2 (6 bases each). Per germline, CDR1 SNHLY and CDR2 FYNNEI. This CDR3 region has 12 residues. V was trimmed by 6 bases and J by 4 bases, leaving 8 bases between them. CDR3 bases: TGTGCCAGCAGGGAGGGGGCAGATACGCAGTATTTT. Encoded protein: CASREGADTQYF.

The V call is TRBV28, the J call TRBJ1-4; D is ambiguous. This CDR3 region has 15 residues. Trimming removed 5 bases at V and 8 bases at J, with 18 bases between. Germline lookup yields CDR1 MDHEN and CDR2 SYDVKM. The CDR3 loop is CASSRGHMAGEKLFF. The CDR3 region has the DNA TGTGCCAGCAGTCGAGGTCATATGGCAGGAGAAAAACTGTTTTTT.

With respect to this clonotype: A read error may account for a junction end that differs from germline. CDR3 loop: CASSQDQRDEQYF. CDR3 bases: TGTGCCAGCAGCCAAGATCAAAGGGACGAGCAGTACTTC. The rearrangement joins TRBV4-1 to TRBJ2-7; the D is unclear. The germline V gene has CDR1 MGHRA and CDR2 YSYEKL. The CDR3 covers 13 residues.

This clonotype was seen many times. The chain couples TRBV6-2 or TRBV6-3 to TRBJ2-7; D perhaps matches TRBD1 (5 bases). Trimming removed 6 bases from V and 3 bases from J, with 9 bases in between. CDR1 is MNHEY and CDR2 is SVGEGT in the germline V gene. This CDR3 is built from 12 residues. The CDR3 protein is CASSYDSYEQYF. CDR3 nucleotide sequence: TGTGCCAGCAGCTATGACAGCTACGAGCAGTACTTC.

The V gene is TRBV11-1, the J gene TRBJ1-5; D is undetermined. The CDR3 length is 13 residues. The ends were cut back, 5 bases at V and 5 bases at J, with 10 bases in the middle. Germline CDR1 reads SGHAT; CDR2 reads FQDESV (reference sequence). The CDR3: CASSVSYDQPQHF. The CDR3 coding sequence is TGTGCCAGCAGCGTCAGCTATGATCAGCCCCAGCATTTT. Variable domain in full (rest from reference TRBV11-1 and TRBJ1-5): EAEVAQSPRYKITEKSQAVAFWCDPISGHATLYWYRQILGQGPELLVQFQDESVVDDSQLPKDRFSAERLKGVDSTLKIQPAELGDSAMYLCASSVSYDQPQHFGDGTRLSIL.

The gene calls are TRBV27 and TRBJ2-5, with 10 nucleotides matching TRBD2. This CDR3 comprises 15 residues. Germline V gene data show CDR1 as MNHEY and CDR2 as SMNVEV (reference sequence). V lost 3 bases and J lost 2; bases outside the gene matches: 3. As DNA, the CDR3 is TGTGCCAGCAGTTTTAGCGGGGGGACACAAGAGACCCAGTACTTC. The encoded protein is CASSFSGGTQETQYF.

This clonotype was picked up many times. The chain has TRBV7-2 and TRBJ1-4; D ambiguous. The CDR3 extends over 15 amino acids. V dropped 1 base and J dropped 4 bases, with 10 bases sitting between them. Germline lookup yields CDR1 SGHTA and CDR2 FQGNSA. The CDR3 reads CASSLGGVRNEKLFF. CDR3 DNA sequence: TGTGCCAGCAGCTTAGGCGGGGTTCGTAATGAAAAACTGTTTTTT.

The V call is TRBV20-1, the J call TRBJ2-3; D gene ambiguous. V lost 6 bases, J lost 5 bases, and 21 bases lay in between. This CDR3 has 15 amino acids. CDR1 is DFQATT, CDR2 SNEGSKA, per germline (reference sequence). The CDR3 loop reads CSATDLDVPGDTQYF. Here the CDR3 DNA reads TGCAGTGCCACGGATCTAGACGTCCCCGGAGATACGCAGTATTTT.

There are a few counts of this clonotype. The chain joins TRBV5-1 to TRBJ2-7; TRBD1 aligns across 10 bases. This CDR3 spans 14 amino acids. The germline V gene has CDR1 SGHRS and CDR2 YFSETQ. J lost 5 bases, V lost 3 bases, and 5 bases had no gene match. The DNA for the CDR3 is TGCGCCAGCAGCTCATACGGGACAGGGGACGAGCAGTACTTC. Residues: CASSSYGTGDEQYF. The full variable domain, rest sourced from reference TRBV5-1 and TRBJ2-7, is KAGVTQTPRYLIKTRGQQVTLSCSPISGHRSVSWYQQTPGQGLQFLFEYFSETQRNKGNFPGRFSGRQFSNSRSEMNVSTLELGDSALYLCASSSYGTGDEQYFGPGTRLTVT.

In its sample, this clonotype was seen many times. The gene calls are TRBV7-8 and TRBJ2-1, with D perhaps matching TRBD2 (5 bases). The germline V gene encodes CDR1 SGHVS and CDR2 FQNEAQ. V lost 2 bases and J lost 4, with 12 bases in between. The CDR3 loop spans 15 amino acids. For the CDR3, the DNA is TGTGCCAGCAGCTTAACCGGGAACTATTACAATGAGCAGTTCTTC. This sequence encodes CASSLTGNYYNEQFF.

This clonotype was seen more than once but under ten times. The chain carries TRBV20-1 and TRBJ1-5; D is possibly TRBD1 (5 bases). The V end lost 2 bases, the J end lost 5 bases, and 13 bases lay between the germline ends. Germline CDR1 is DFQATT and CDR2 is SNEGSKA (reference sequence). CDR3 length: 14 residues. CDR3 in amino acids: CSARWDGKYQPQHF. In DNA, the CDR3 is TGCAGTGCTAGATGGGACGGAAAGTATCAGCCCCAGCATTTT.